This TCR beta chain is drawn from a study of response to subunit inactivated influenza vaccine. Points from the study as a whole: Seasonal influenza vaccination, on each occasion, was suggested by the authors to recruit few new T cells.

TCRdb fed the RT-PCR reads into MiXCR, producing one record per CDR3 protein. The sample lists roughly 500,000 distinct CDR3 sequences, 20% to 25% occurring once. Trimming took off 4 bases at V and 7 bases at J, with 11 bases between the two ends. This CDR3 spans 13 amino acids. Looked up from germline, CDR1 is SGHRS and CDR2 is YFSETQ. A remark on this clonotype: Its antigen is as yet unknown.

These data also formed part of another study, on T cells expressing NK-cell markers. That report notes: Scientists made TCR beta cDNA using 5'RACE template switching with UMIs. CD8+ T cells in a handful of donors included dominant NKG2C+ clonotypes at 1.0-7.0%.

This chain joins TRBV5-1 and TRBJ1-4, with D possibly being TRBD1 (5 bases). The TCR sequence derives from a man in his forties or fifties who received an inactivated influenza vaccine. This specimen consisted of CD4+ T cells sorted from PBMCs, obtained less than 13 days after vaccination. Written as DNA, the CDR3 is TGCGCCAGCAGCGGAGGACATGGTGAAAAACTGTTTTTT. Its translation is CASSGGHGEKLFF.